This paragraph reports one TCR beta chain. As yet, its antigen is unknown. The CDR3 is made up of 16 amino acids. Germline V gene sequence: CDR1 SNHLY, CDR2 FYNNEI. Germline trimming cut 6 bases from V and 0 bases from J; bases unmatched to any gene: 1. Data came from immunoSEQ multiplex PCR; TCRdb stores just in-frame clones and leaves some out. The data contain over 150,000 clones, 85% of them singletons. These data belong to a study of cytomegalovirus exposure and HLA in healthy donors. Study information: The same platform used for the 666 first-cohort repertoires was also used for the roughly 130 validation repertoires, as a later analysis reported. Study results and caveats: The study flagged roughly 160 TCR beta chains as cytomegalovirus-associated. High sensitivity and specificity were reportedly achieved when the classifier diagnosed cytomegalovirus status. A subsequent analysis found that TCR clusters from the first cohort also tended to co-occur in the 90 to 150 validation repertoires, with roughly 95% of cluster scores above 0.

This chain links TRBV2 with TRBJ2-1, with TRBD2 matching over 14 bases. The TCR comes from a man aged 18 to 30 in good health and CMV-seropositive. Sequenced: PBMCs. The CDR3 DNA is TGTGCCAGCAGGGGACTAGCGGGAGACTCCTACAATGAGCAGTTCTTC. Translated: CASRGLAGDSYNEQFF.